This T cell receptor beta chain was obtained from a study of regulatory dendritic cells for organ transplantation. The germline CDR1 and CDR2 sequences are MGHRA and YSYEKL. V was clipped by 1 base and J by 7 bases, with 7 bases between them. The CDR3 consists of 13 residues. Sequencing was performed with immunoSEQ multiplex PCR; in TCRdb, only in-frame clones are kept and a portion is missing. This sample yields about 28,000 clones, of which roughly 85% are seen a single time; approximately 0.39% belongs to the top ten. CD4+ or CD8+ T cells were sorted as naive CD45RA+ or memory CD45RO+. The chain uses TRBV4-1 and TRBJ2-2, with D possibly being TRBD2 (6 bases). The specimen was naive CD8+ T cells from blood. Subset: CD45RA+ naive T cells. This TCR was sampled from a human donor in good health. CDR3 nucleotides: TGCGCCAGCAGCCAAGTGACTAGCGGGGAGCTGTTTTTT. Translated, it gives CASSQVTSGELFF.